The clone carrying this T cell receptor beta chain was observed a handful of times. Antigen unknown. One entry per CDR3 protein results from TCRdb running MiXCR on the reads. Of 200,000 to 250,000 distinct CDR3 sequences listed, less than 50% were seen once; the top ten hold over 45%. The data stem from a study of T cell repertoires in cytomegalovirus infection. Across the whole study: Use of recently identified HLA-C-restricted and well-studied HLA-B-restricted CMV epitopes was part of the study.

The V gene lost 6 bases and the J gene lost 3 bases, with 17 bases spanning the gap. The germline V gene encodes CDR1 MNHEY and CDR2 SMNVEV (reference sequence). This CDR3 contains 16 residues. The specimen was CD8+ T cells from cultured PBMCs, collected from culture after CMV antigen stimulation. This rearrangement joins TRBV27 to TRBJ1-4; D is possibly TRBD1 (6 bases). This sequence originates from a human donor in good health (CMV status not recorded). Some clones in this sample may be carry-over from other donors' samples. Here the CDR3 DNA reads TGTGCCAGCAGAACCCTACAGGGTTCGGCTAATGAAAAACTGTTTTTT. Protein sequence: CASRTLQGSANEKLFF.